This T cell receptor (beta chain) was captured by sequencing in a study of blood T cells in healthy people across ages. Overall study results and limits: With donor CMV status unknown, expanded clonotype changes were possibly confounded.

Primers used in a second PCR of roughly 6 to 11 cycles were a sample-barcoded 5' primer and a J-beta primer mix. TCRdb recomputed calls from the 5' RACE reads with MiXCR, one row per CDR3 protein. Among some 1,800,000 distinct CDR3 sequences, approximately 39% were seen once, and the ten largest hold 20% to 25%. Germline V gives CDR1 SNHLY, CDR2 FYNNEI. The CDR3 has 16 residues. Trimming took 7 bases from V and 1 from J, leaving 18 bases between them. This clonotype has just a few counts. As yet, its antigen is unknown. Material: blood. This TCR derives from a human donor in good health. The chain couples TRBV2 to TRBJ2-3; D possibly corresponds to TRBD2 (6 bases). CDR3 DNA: TGTGCCAGCACCAAACCGGGACTGCTGCGCACAGATACGCAGTATTTT. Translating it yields CASTKPGLLRTDTQYF.